This TCR beta chain was obtained from a study of regulatory T cells in long-lasting Graves disease. Study-level findings and limits: Accuracy was possibly reduced by small sample size. Persistent disease samples used TRBV28, TRBJ1-2 and TRBJ2-5 preferentially. Whereas 966 public clonotypes were shared by new patients, persistent patients shared more, at roughly 3,000.

Comment on this clonotype: What it binds is unknown.

Time point specified: newly diagnosed GD, antithyroid drugs for less than 3 months. PBMC-derived RNA was used for the TCR library. CDR3-region Arm-PCR and iRepertoire HTBI primers produced the TCR beta libraries. MiXCR was run by TCRdb on the multiplex PCR reads, yielding one entry per CDR3 protein. The sample includes 360,000 or so distinct CDR3 sequences, approximately 12% of them seen just once. Per the germline V gene, CDR1 is SGHTS and CDR2 is YDEGEE. The CDR3 has 16 amino acids. V was cut by 2 bases and J by 5 bases, with 16 bases left in between. The same sample was also used in a study of T cells in Graves' hyperthyroidism and ophthalmopathy. That report notes: Aged 18 to 65, the patients had hyperthyroidism that was newly diagnosed and had lasted under 2 months.

The chain links TRBV5-8 to TRBJ1-4; D is ambiguous. The clonotype originates from a young woman with Graves disease. The sample in question was peripheral blood mononuclear cells (PBMCs), obtained at new diagnosis, from a patient treated with antithyroid drugs. The CDR3 nucleotides are TGTGCCAGCAGCTTCTTCGGAAGGGCCAGCAATGAAAAACTGTTTTTT. Translation: CASSFFGRASNEKLFF.